A selection of T cell receptor beta chains follows, all from one sample in a study of blood T cells in healthy people across ages. TCRdb re-called the 5' RACE reads with MiXCR, one entry per CDR3 protein. Found here are under 2,000,000 distinct CDR3 sequences, around 50% of them singletons; the top ten hold more than 2%. The sample was blood. These receptor sequences come from a woman in her thirties or forties in good health. Both conserved end residues are part of each CDR3. Expanded clones are given a class, and other clones once, few, many or no size at all.

>once|TRBV12-3/TRBV12-4|TRBJ1-5
CASSIYRGPEPQHF
>.|TRBV12-3/TRBV12-4|TRBJ2-3
CAGSLLFGTGSYF
>.|TRBV18|TRBJ2-1
CASSWGYELPLNEQFF
>.|TRBV13|TRBJ2-2
CASSGTELDTGELFF
>.|TRBV4-1|TRBJ1-5
CASSQNDRSSQPQHF
>.|TRBV18|TRBJ2-7
CASSPPSAAYEQYF
>.|TRBV24-1|TRBJ2-3
CATSDLGGGADTQYF
>.|TRBV5-1|TRBJ2-4
CASSFGGTEKNIQYF
>few|TRBV21-1|TRBJ1-2
CASSKGSRGRQGTYGYTF
>few|TRBV20-1|TRBJ2-5
CSAADRSGLETQYF
>.|TRBV9|TRBJ1-2
CASSHSGGAYGYTF
>.|TRBV4-2|TRBJ2-1
CASSQRAGEDNEQFF
>.|TRBV28|TRBJ2-1
CASKAGTGLNEQFF
>many|TRBV4-2|TRBJ2-7
CASSQDLRSYEQYF
>few|TRBV11-2|TRBJ1-2
CASSWGQLINGYTF
>.|TRBV9|TRBJ2-5
CASSGALVAYNEQYF
>.|TRBV7-2|TRBJ2-3
CASNLWQGGDTQYF
>.|TRBV28|TRBJ2-1
CASSAEGGGRTNEQFF
>.|TRBV15|TRBJ2-5
CATSRDSVFRVETQYF
>.|TRBV2|TRBJ2-1
CASSEEGRGQFF
>few|TRBV5-1|TRBJ1-5
CASSLDEGNQPQHF
>.|TRBV2|TRBJ2-7
CASRDSLVYEQYF
>once|TRBV29-1|TRBJ2-1
CSAAPLSSYNEQFF